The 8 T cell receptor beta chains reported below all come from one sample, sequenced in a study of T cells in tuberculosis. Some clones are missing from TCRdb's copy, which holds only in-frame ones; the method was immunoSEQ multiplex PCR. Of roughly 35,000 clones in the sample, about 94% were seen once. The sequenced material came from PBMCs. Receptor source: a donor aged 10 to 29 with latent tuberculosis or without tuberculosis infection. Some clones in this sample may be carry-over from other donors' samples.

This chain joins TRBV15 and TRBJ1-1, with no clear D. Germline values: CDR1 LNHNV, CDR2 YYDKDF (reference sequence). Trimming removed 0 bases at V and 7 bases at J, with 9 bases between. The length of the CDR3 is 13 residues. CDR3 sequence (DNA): TGTGCCACCAGCAGAGATAGGCGGGGTGAAGCTTTCTTT. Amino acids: CATSRDRRGEAFF.

The CDR3 DNA reads as TGTGCCAGTAGTAACAGGGCTATTGGAGATACGCAGTATTTT. Translation: CASSNRAIGDTQYF. The gene calls are TRBV19 and TRBJ2-3, with a tentative D call TRBD1 (6 bases). This CDR3 spans 14 amino acids. The V end was cut by 4 bases, the J end by 5 bases, with 13 bases between. Germline CDR1 LNHDA, CDR2 SQIVND (reference sequence). Supplemented by reference TRBV19 and TRBJ2-3, the full variable domain reads DGGITQSPKYLFRKEGQNVTLSCEQNLNHDAMYWYRQDPGQGLRLIYYSQIVNDFQKGDIAEGYSVSREKKESFPLTVTSAQKNPTAFYLCASSNRAIGDTQYFGPGTRLTVL.

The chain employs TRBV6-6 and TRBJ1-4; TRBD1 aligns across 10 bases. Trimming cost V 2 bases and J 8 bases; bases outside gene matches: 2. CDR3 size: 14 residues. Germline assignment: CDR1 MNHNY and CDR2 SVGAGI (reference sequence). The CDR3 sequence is CASSYGQGGEKLFF. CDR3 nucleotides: TGTGCCAGCAGTTACGGACAGGGGGGAGAAAAACTGTTTTTT.

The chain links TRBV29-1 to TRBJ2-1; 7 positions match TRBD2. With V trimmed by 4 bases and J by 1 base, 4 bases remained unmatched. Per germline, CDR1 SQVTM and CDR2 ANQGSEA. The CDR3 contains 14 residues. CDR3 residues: CSVVSGGSYNEQFF. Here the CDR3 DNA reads TGCAGCGTTGTTTCGGGGGGATCCTACAATGAGCAGTTCTTC.

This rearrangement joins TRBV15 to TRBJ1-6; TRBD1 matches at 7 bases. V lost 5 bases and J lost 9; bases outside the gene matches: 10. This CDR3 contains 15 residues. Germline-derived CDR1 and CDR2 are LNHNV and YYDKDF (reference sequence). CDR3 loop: CATSGDRDSGSPLHF. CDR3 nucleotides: TGTGCCACCAGCGGGGACCGGGACAGTGGTTCACCCCTCCACTTT. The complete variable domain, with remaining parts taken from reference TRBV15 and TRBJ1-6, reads DAMVIQNPRYQVTQFGKPVTLSCSQTLNHNVMYWYQQKSSQAPKLLFHYYDKDFNNEADTPDNFQSRRPNTSFCFLDIRSPGLGDTAMYLCATSGDRDSGSPLHFGNGTRLTVT.

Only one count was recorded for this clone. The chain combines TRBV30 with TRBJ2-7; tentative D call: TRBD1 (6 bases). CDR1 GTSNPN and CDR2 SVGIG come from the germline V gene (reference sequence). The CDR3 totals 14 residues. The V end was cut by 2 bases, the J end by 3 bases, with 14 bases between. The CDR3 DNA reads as TGTGCCTGGAGTACTGGCGCAGGGGTCTACGAGCAGTACTTC. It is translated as CAWSTGAGVYEQYF.

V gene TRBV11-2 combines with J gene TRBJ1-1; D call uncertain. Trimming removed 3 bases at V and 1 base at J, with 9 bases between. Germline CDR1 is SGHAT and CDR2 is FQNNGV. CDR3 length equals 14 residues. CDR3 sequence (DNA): TGTGCCAGCAGCTTTGCTGAGGCGAACACTGAAGCTTTCTTT. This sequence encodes CASSFAEANTEAFF.

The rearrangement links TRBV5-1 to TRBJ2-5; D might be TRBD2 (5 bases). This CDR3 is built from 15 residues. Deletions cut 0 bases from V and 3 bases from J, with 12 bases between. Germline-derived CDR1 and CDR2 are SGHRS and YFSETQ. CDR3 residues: CASSLERAREETQYF. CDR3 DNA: TGCGCCAGCAGCTTGGAGAGGGCCCGAGAAGAGACCCAGTACTTC.